The present T cell receptor (beta chain) was sequenced within a study of T cells in Graves' hyperthyroidism and ophthalmopathy. Study results and limitations: Classification by a 13 V-J model distinguished ophthalmopathy from stable hyperthyroidism.

There are many counts of this clonotype. The antigen is undetermined. The CDR3 length is 10 residues. Germline values: CDR1 DFQATT, CDR2 SNEGSKA (reference sequence). Trimming removed 4 bases at V and 6 bases at J, with 5 bases between. TCR beta CDR3 regions were amplified from RNA transcripts. First-round RT-PCR targeting the TCR CDR3 was performed with the HTBI primer set. TCRdb itself ran the multiplex PCR reads through MiXCR, one entry per CDR3 protein. Altogether over 150,000 distinct CDR3 sequences are present, 17% being singletons, with the ten largest covering 25% to 30%. For Graves' hyperthyroidism to be stable, ophthalmopathy could not progress within 18 months. Diagnosis of hyperthyroidism was new in patients aged 18 to 65, and its duration was under 2 months. Clinical symptoms, serum thyroxine and TRAb, thyroid ultrasound and orbital computed tomography together formed the diagnostic basis.

This TCR was sampled from a woman aged 45-59 years with Graves' hyperthyroidism. Sequencing used blood. The chain recombines TRBV20-1 with TRBJ2-3; D is unclear. The DNA for the CDR3 is TGCAGTGCTAAGTGGGATACGCAGTATTTT. It specifies CSAKWDTQYF.